Presented here are 17 T cell receptor beta chains from one specimen sequenced in a study of cytomegalovirus exposure and HLA in healthy donors. Only in-frame clones appear in the TCRdb table, and some are missing; sequencing was by immunoSEQ multiplex PCR. This table holds fewer than 120,000 clones, around 90% found once. Sequencing used PBMCs. The receptors were gathered from a woman aged 18-29 years in good health and CMV-seronegative.

The chain carries TRBV7-6 and TRBJ2-7; tentatively, D is TRBD1 (5 bases). Germline CDR1 is SGHVS and CDR2 is FNYEAQ. The ends were cut back, 1 base at V and 2 bases at J, with 12 bases in the middle. This CDR3 region has 15 residues. CDR3 DNA: TGTGCCAGCAGCTTAGGTCCAGGGATAACCTACGAGCAGTACTTC. Protein: CASSLGPGITYEQYF.

V gene TRBV5-5 combines with J gene TRBJ2-4, with a weak D call TRBD2 (6 bases). In germline, CDR1 is SGHKS, CDR2 YYEKEE (reference sequence). The V end lost 6 bases, the J end lost 8 bases, and 18 bases lay between the germline ends. The CDR3 runs 14 residues. The CDR3 nucleotides are TGTGCCAGCAAGGTCGGGCAGTGGGGGGACATTCAGTACTTC. Amino acids: CASKVGQWGDIQYF.

The J gene is TRBJ1-5, the V gene TRBV7-9; the D is unclear. CDR1 and CDR2 from the germline V gene are SEHNR and FQNEAQ (reference sequence). There are 14 residues in the CDR3. The V and J ends lost 2 bases and 6 bases respectively, with 11 bases between them. CDR3 sequence (DNA): TGTGCCAGCAGCTTATTTGGGGAGGGTCAGCCCCAGCATTTT. Protein sequence: CASSLFGEGQPQHF. Full variable domain (remainder filled in from reference TRBV7-9 and TRBJ1-5): DTGVSQNPRHKITKRGQNVTFRCDPISEHNRLYWYRQTLGQGPEFLTYFQNEAQLEKSRLLSDRFSAERPKGSFSTLEIQRTEQGDSAMYLCASSLFGEGQPQHFGDGTRLSIL.

The V and J genes are TRBV10-3 and TRBJ2-7; D possibly corresponds to TRBD1 (6 bases). The V and J ends lost 7 bases and 2 bases respectively, with 12 bases between them. CDR3 length equals 13 residues. The germline V gene has CDR1 ENHRY and CDR2 SYGVKD. CDR3 sequence (DNA): TGTGCCATCAACAGGGAATCAACCTACGAGCAGTACTTC. It is translated as CAINRESTYEQYF.

This sequence joins TRBV11-2 and TRBJ2-7, with 8 bases identical to TRBD2. Germline V gives CDR1 SGHAT, CDR2 FQNNGV. With 5 bases clipped from V and 2 bases from J, the junction kept 5 bases outside the gene matches. The CDR3 consists of 14 residues. This chain's CDR3 is CASSLAGKTYEQYF. Here the CDR3 DNA reads TGTGCCAGCAGCCTAGCGGGTAAGACCTACGAGCAGTACTTC.

The V call is TRBV4-3, the J call TRBJ2-7; 13 nucleotides align to TRBD2. This CDR3 has 15 amino acids. Germline V gene sequence: CDR1 LGHNA, CDR2 YSLEER. The junction had 0 bases not matched to a gene; V was cut back by 0 bases and J by 4 bases. CDR3 sequence reads: CASSQELAGGYEQYF. The CDR3 DNA reads TGCGCCAGCAGCCAAGAACTAGCGGGAGGGTACGAGCAGTACTTC.

This clone was seen a few times. The genes are TRBV28 and TRBJ1-2, with TRBD1 matching over 7 bases. This CDR3 region has 15 residues. Germline assignment: CDR1 MDHEN and CDR2 SYDVKM. V was pared by 5 bases and J by 4 bases, with 10 bases of the junction left unmatched. In DNA, the CDR3 is TGTGCCAGCAGTCGACAGGGAAGTCCCCCCTATGGCTACACCTTC. This sequence encodes CASSRQGSPPYGYTF.

This chain links TRBV5-1 with TRBJ1-2, with D possibly TRBD1 on 5 matching bases. CDR3 length: 13 amino acids. Trimming removed 2 bases at V and 5 bases at J, with 10 bases between. Germline V gives CDR1 SGHRS, CDR2 YFSETQ. In nucleotides, the CDR3 is TGCGCCAGCAGCTTTACAGGAGCTTATGGCTACACCTTC. It yields the protein CASSFTGAYGYTF.

This clone showed up just a few times. The chain joins TRBV28 to TRBJ2-7; 9 bases fit TRBD1. Trimming took 3 bases from V and 1 from J; bases not matched to a gene: 4. The CDR3 length is 15 residues. Germline V lookup: CDR1 MDHEN, CDR2 SYDVKM. CDR3 DNA sequence: TGTGCCAGCAGTTTCGCTGGGACAGGGTCCTACGAGCAGTACTTC. Translated, it gives CASSFAGTGSYEQYF.

CDR3 DNA: TGTGCCAGTTGGGGCCAAGACAATGAGCAGTTCTTC. Protein product: CASWGQDNEQFF. The V and J genes are TRBV27 and TRBJ2-1; the D gene is possibly TRBD1 (5 bases). Germline V gene sequence: CDR1 MNHEY, CDR2 SMNVEV (reference sequence). The CDR3 extends over 12 amino acids. Trimming shortened V by 9 bases and J by 5 bases, and 11 bases separated the two germline ends.

This chain joins TRBV7-2 and TRBJ1-2; possibly TRBD1 for D (6 bases). Trimming cost V 5 bases and J 7 bases, with 8 bases left between them. This CDR3 has 11 amino acids. The germline CDR1 and CDR2 sequences are SGHTA and FQGNSA. The DNA of the CDR3 is TGTGCCAGCAGCATCAGGGGTGGCTACACCTTC. Protein product: CASSIRGGYTF.

The J gene is TRBJ2-4, the V gene TRBV5-1, with a tentative D call TRBD1 (6 bases). Trimming cost V 0 bases and J 5 bases, with 15 bases left between them. CDR1 and CDR2 (germline): SGHRS, YFSETQ. This CDR3 comprises 16 residues. CDR3 sequence: CASSLVYRATENIQYF. CDR3 DNA: TGCGCCAGCAGCTTGGTATACAGGGCGACGGAAAACATTCAGTACTTC.

The chain has TRBV5-4 and TRBJ1-4, with 8 bases that match TRBD1. This CDR3 is 13 amino acids long. The trim removed 4 bases at V and 7 bases at J, leaving 3 bases unmatched. The germline CDR1 and CDR2 sequences are SGHNT and YYREEE (reference sequence). In DNA form, the CDR3 reads TGTGCCAGCAGCATTGACAGGGGTGAAAAACTGTTTTTT. Translation: CASSIDRGEKLFF.

The CDR3 spells CASSYLASGNTEAFF. In nucleotides, the CDR3 is TGTGCCAGCAGTTATCTGGCGAGCGGGAACACTGAAGCTTTCTTT. This chain connects TRBV6-5 to TRBJ1-1; the D is unclear. The CDR3 sequence is 15 residues long. The V end was cut by 3 bases, the J end by 1 base, with 12 bases between. Per the germline V gene, CDR1 is MNHEY and CDR2 is SVGAGI.

This clone was detected a few times. This chain links TRBV9 with TRBJ1-1; 7 bases agree with TRBD1. The germline CDR1 and CDR2 sequences are SGDLS and YYNGEE. After removal of 0 bases from V and 1 base from J, the junction contained 3 bases not matched to a gene. The CDR3 sequence is 15 residues long. The CDR3 region has the DNA TGTGCCAGCAGCGTAGAAAAGGGGGCGAACACTGAAGCTTTCTTT. As protein: CASSVEKGANTEAFF.

The chain has TRBV6-1 and TRBJ1-2; 7 bases are shared with TRBD1. CDR1 and CDR2 (germline): MNHNS, SASEGT. The V segment lost 6 bases and the J segment 2 bases; nucleotides outside the gene matches: 3. CDR3 length equals 13 residues. As DNA, the CDR3 is TGTGCCAGCAGCCAGGGGGAGAACTATGGCTACACCTTC. Translated: CASSQGENYGYTF.

V is TRBV5-1 and J is TRBJ2-6, with a weak D call TRBD1 (7 bases). The CDR3 length is 17 residues. V shed 1 base and J shed 0 bases, with 11 bases lying between them. CDR1 and CDR2 (germline): SGHRS, YFSETQ. The CDR3 sequence is CASSLRQGGSGANVLTF. CDR3 coding DNA: TGCGCCAGCAGCTTGCGGCAGGGGGGCTCTGGGGCCAACGTCCTGACTTTC.